This T cell receptor beta chain was documented in a study of PD-1 blockade in classical Hodgkin lymphoma. This clone has a handful of counts. Antigen: not known. Regarding time point: cycle 4 day 1 (C4D1), after 6 weeks of nivolumab. After autologous stem cell transplantation all patients relapsed, and prior brentuximab vedotin exposure differed between cohorts. Study outcomes and limitations: Newly diagnosed patients reportedly had lower baseline TCR diversity than healthy donors. Patients newly diagnosed and complete responders had comparable baseline diversity. Repertoires differed for reasons still undefined, possibly disease activity or prior therapy.

The length of the CDR3 is 13 residues. Germline V gene lookup returns CDR1 SGDLS and CDR2 YYNGEE. The V gene end was trimmed by 3 bases and the J gene end by 8 bases; junction bases not matched to a gene: 7. TCRdb keeps only in-frame clones here, not all; method: immunoSEQ multiplex PCR. Of over 50,000 clones detected, 70% to 90% appear once; the ten largest clones hold roughly 8.8%. V usage is TRBV9 and J usage is TRBJ1-2, with 7 bases that match TRBD1. The sequencing here drew on peripheral blood mononuclear cells (PBMCs), taken before the fourth cycle of nivolumab. The sequence came from a human donor with classical Hodgkin lymphoma. The CDR3 nucleotides are TGTGCCAGCAGCGCGACAGGGCTGTGGGGCTACACCTTC. Translation gives CASSATGLWGYTF.